The sample holds a few counts of the clone carrying this T cell receptor (beta chain). TCRdb's table, derived via immunoSEQ multiplex PCR, lists solely in-frame clones and lacks some. The data contain tens of thousands of clones, over 70% of them singletons. The CDR3 extends over 18 amino acids. Germline-derived CDR1 and CDR2 are SGHTA and FQGNSA. The ends lost 5 bases at V and 1 base at J; junction bases unmatched: 16. This record comes from a study of blood T cell repertoires in COVID-19. Overall study context: In each case, the material was cDNA or gDNA derived from T cells, B-cell-depleted T cells, or PBMCs.

Source material: peripheral blood. The receptor was isolated from a man in his forties or fifties with acute or convalescent COVID-19. The chain employs TRBV7-2 and TRBJ2-5, with TRBD2 matching 7 bases. This CDR3 reads CASSPSRSPGLSQETQYF. As DNA, the CDR3 is TGTGCCAGCAGCCCCTCGCGAAGCCCGGGACTATCCCAAGAGACCCAGTACTTC.